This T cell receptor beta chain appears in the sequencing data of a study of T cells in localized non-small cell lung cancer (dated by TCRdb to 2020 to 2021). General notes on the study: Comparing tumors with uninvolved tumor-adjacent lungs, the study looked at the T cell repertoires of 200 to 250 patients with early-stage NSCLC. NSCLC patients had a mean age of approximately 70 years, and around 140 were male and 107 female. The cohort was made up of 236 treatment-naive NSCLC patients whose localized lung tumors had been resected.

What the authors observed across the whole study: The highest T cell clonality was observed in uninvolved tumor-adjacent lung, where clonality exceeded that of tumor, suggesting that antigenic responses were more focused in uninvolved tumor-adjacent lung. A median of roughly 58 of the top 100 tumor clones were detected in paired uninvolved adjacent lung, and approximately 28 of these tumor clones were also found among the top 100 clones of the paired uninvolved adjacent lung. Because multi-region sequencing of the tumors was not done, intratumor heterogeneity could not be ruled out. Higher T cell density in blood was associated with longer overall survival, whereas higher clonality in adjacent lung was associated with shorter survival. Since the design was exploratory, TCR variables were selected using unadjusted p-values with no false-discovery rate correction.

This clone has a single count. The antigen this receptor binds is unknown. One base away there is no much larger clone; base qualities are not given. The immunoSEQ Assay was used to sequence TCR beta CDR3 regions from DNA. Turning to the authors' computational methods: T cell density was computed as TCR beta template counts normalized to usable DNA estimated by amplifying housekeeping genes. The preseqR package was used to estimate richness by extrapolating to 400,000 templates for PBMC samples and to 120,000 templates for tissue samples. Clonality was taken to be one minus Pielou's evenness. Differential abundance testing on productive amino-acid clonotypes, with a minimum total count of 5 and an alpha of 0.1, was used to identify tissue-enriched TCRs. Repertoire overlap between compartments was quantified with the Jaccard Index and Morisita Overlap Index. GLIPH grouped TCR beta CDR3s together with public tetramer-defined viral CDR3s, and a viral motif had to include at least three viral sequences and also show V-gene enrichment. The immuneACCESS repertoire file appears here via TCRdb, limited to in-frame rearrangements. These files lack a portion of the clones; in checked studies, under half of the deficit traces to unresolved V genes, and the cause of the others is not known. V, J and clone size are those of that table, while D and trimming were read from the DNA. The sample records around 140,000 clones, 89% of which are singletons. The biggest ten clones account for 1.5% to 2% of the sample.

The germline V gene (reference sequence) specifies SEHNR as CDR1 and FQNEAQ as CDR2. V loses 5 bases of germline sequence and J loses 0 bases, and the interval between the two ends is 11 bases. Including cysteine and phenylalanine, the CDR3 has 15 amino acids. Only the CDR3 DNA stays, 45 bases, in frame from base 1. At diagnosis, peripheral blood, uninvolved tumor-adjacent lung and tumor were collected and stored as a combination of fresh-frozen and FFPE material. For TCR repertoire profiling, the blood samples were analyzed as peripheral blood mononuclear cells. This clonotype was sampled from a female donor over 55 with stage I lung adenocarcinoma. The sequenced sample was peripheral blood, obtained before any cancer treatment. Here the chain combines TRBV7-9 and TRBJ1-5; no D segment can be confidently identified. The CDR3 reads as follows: CASSHDWNSNQPQHF. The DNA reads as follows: TGTGCCAGCAGCCACGACTGGAATAGCAATCAGCCCCAGCATTTT.